These 5 T cell receptor beta chains came from one sample sequenced in a study of T cell clonality in common variable immunodeficiency. The repertoire was sequenced with immunoSEQ multiplex PCR; TCRdb's copy has only in-frame clones and lacks some. Recorded here are over 45,000 clones, none singletons. The specimen was peripheral blood mononuclear cells. The source is a person between 18 and 70 years old in good health.

In this sample, this clone turned up many times. The CDR3 end lies 3 residues beyond the end of the read and is filled in from the germline J gene. The chain couples TRBV6-1 to TRBJ2-3, with D unresolved. The CDR3 consists of 12 residues. CDR1 and CDR2 from the germline V gene are MNHNS and SASEGT. The V end was cut by 4 bases, the J end by 6 bases, with 8 bases between. The covered CDR3 bases are TGTGCCAGCAGTGGGCCAAGGGATACG. Residues: CASSGPRDT. The entire CDR3 protein reads CASSGPRDTQYF.

In this sample, this clone turned up many times. One junction end disagrees with the germline gene, perhaps due to a read error. Sequencing ends 3 residues short of the CDR3 end; the germline J gene provides the rest. The chain is built from TRBV4-2 and TRBJ1-2; no reliable D call. The V gene's germline CDR1 is LGHNA and CDR2 YNFKEQ. This CDR3 region has 16 residues. The sequenced CDR3 bases are TGCGCCAGCAGCCAAGTTCAATCAGGTCGTGGCTATGGC. As protein: CASSQVQSGRGYG. The complete CDR3 protein is CASSQVQSGRGYGYTF.

The table lists this clone with a few counts. The read terminates 3 residues before the CDR3 end, so the remaining end is supplied by the germline J gene. The rearrangement joins TRBV5-3 to TRBJ1-5, with a possible D match to TRBD1 (5 bases). TRBV5-3 carries the ORF label, with uncertain function. Trimming removed 0 bases at V and 4 bases at J, with 8 bases between. The CDR3 loop spans 14 amino acids. The chain's CDR3 is CARSLGRGNQPQHF. The CDR3 DNA, read in part, is TGTGCCAGAAGCTTGGGAAGGGGTAATCAGCCC.

A word on this clone: From the germline J gene comes the end of the CDR3, since the read stops 3 residues before it. The genes are TRBV6-7 and TRBJ2-2; TRBD1 matches at 7 bases. TRBV6-7 is given ORF status, its function remaining uncertain. The CDR3 length is 16 residues. CDR3 region: CASTHHGQDYNSPLFF. The sequenced CDR3 bases are TGTGCCAGCACGCACCATGGACAGGATTATAATTCACCG.

This clone was seen at least ten times. The CDR3 end lies 3 residues beyond the end of the read and is filled in from the germline J gene. This chain connects TRBV20-1 to TRBJ1-2; D is unclear. Looked up from germline, CDR1 is DFQATT and CDR2 is SNEGSKA (reference sequence). The CDR3 extends over 13 amino acids. The DNA read from the CDR3 is TGCAGTGCTAGAGATCGATCCCTTCGGGGC. It is translated as CSARDRSLRG. The entire CDR3 protein is CSARDRSLRGYTF.